These 31 T cell receptor beta chains came from one sample sequenced in a study of shared clonotypes between healthy human individuals. TCRdb's table, derived via immunoSEQ multiplex PCR, lists solely in-frame clones and lacks some. Here the sample spans roughly 530,000 clones, 90% to 97% being singletons. The sample was naive CD4+ T cells sorted from blood. Regarding subset: CD45RA+ positively selected. All receptors come from a young woman in good health.

V gene TRBV28 combines with J gene TRBJ1-2; the D gene is possibly TRBD1 (5 bases). The CDR3 is made up of 14 amino acids. V shed 6 bases and J shed 4 bases, with 15 bases lying between them. The germline gives CDR1 MDHEN, CDR2 SYDVKM. The CDR3 sequence is CASRDLGVGYGYTF. The CDR3, as DNA: TGTGCCAGCAGGGACCTAGGGGTGGGCTATGGCTACACCTTC.

The rearrangement uses TRBV6-5 and TRBJ1-4, with no clear D. Germline CDR1 reads MNHEY; CDR2 reads SVGAGI. V was trimmed by 2 bases and J by 7 bases, leaving 14 bases between them. The CDR3 spans 15 residues. The CDR3 loop reads CASSYAGRLGEKLFF. The CDR3 nucleotides are TGTGCCAGCAGTTACGCGGGGAGATTAGGTGAAAAACTGTTTTTT.

The V gene is TRBV28, the J gene TRBJ1-5; 7 bases match TRBD1. The CDR3 length is 16 residues. Per the germline V gene, CDR1 is MDHEN and CDR2 is SYDVKM. The junction had 6 bases not matched to a gene; V was cut back by 4 bases and J by 0 bases. CDR3 coding DNA: TGTGCCAGCAGTTATATATACAGGGGTAGCAATCAGCCCCAGCATTTT. Amino acids: CASSYIYRGSNQPQHF. Complete variable domain (other parts from reference TRBV28 and TRBJ1-5): DVKVTQSSRYLVKRTGEKVFLECVQDMDHENMFWYRQDPGLGLRLIYFSYDVKMKEKGDIPEGYSVSREKKERFSLILESASTNQTSMYLCASSYIYRGSNQPQHFGDGTRLSIL.

V is TRBV19 and J is TRBJ1-2; TRBD1 agrees at 7 bases. Trimming removed 6 bases from V and 3 bases from J; junction bases left unmatched: 7. Germline V lookup: CDR1 LNHDA, CDR2 SQIVND (reference sequence). CDR3 length: 14 residues. CDR3 loop: CASSHDRAHYGYTF. In nucleotides, the CDR3 is TGTGCCAGTAGCCATGACAGGGCCCACTATGGCTACACCTTC.

The chain joins TRBV2 to TRBJ2-2, with no clear D. The ends were cut back, 9 bases at V and 4 bases at J, with 12 bases in the middle. The CDR3 is 13 residues long. Per the germline V gene, CDR1 is SNHLY and CDR2 is FYNNEI. The CDR3 DNA reads TGTGCCAGAGACAACAAAGGCACCGGGGAGCTGTTTTTT. It is translated as CARDNKGTGELFF.

This rearrangement joins TRBV27 to TRBJ2-7; D gene ambiguous. This CDR3 has 14 residues. Trimming left V 2 bases short and J 4 bases short, with 12 bases between. Germline V gene lookup returns CDR1 MNHEY and CDR2 SMNVEV (reference sequence). In nucleotides, the CDR3 is TGTGCCAGCAGTTTACGAGGATTATATTACGAGCAGTACTTC. Its translation is CASSLRGLYYEQYF.

V usage is TRBV20-1 and J usage is TRBJ2-7; D gene ambiguous. CDR1 is DFQATT, CDR2 SNEGSKA, per germline (reference sequence). Trimming left V 7 bases short and J 3 bases short, with 10 bases between. The CDR3 has 11 amino acids. The DNA for the CDR3 is TGCAGTGGACTGTACAACTACGAGCAGTACTTC. Translated, it gives CSGLYNYEQYF.

The CDR3 sequence is CASSSDRGDTGELFF. CDR3 bases: TGTGCCAGCAGTTCCGACAGGGGTGACACCGGGGAGCTGTTTTTT. The chain is built from TRBV6-5 and TRBJ2-2, with 8 bases aligning to TRBD1. With 4 bases clipped from V and 3 bases from J, the junction kept 4 bases outside the gene matches. The CDR3 runs to 15 residues. CDR1 and CDR2 from the germline V gene are MNHEY and SVGAGI.

This clone was counted between two and nine times. The chain joins TRBV29-1 to TRBJ1-5; D not certain. Germline CDR1 and CDR2: SQVTM and ANQGSEA. The CDR3 runs 12 residues. V lost 5 bases and J lost 2, with 7 bases in between. CDR3 nucleotides: TGCAGCGTTCAAATGGGCAATCAGCCCCAGCATTTT. Its protein product is CSVQMGNQPQHF.

The chain links TRBV29-1 to TRBJ2-2; tentatively, D is TRBD2 (6 bases). Germline values: CDR1 SQVTM, CDR2 ANQGSEA. The CDR3 sequence is 13 residues long. The CDR3 loop is CSALGLGAGELFF. The CDR3 region has the DNA TGCAGTGCACTGGGACTGGGCGCCGGGGAGCTGTTTTTT.

This clone has only one observation. The chain links TRBV9 to TRBJ1-3, with D tentatively TRBD1 (6 bases). Deletions cut 3 bases from V and 7 bases from J, with 8 bases between. The CDR3 totals 12 residues. Germline-derived CDR1 and CDR2 are SGDLS and YYNGEE. CDR3: CASSGGGNTIYF. CDR3 nucleotides: TGTGCCAGCAGCGGAGGGGGGAACACCATATATTTT.

V gene TRBV6-6 combines with J gene TRBJ2-1; 7 bases match TRBD2. Germline lookup yields CDR1 MNHNY and CDR2 SVGAGI (reference sequence). V was clipped by 2 bases and J by 5 bases; unmatched bases: 0. The CDR3 totals 13 residues. CDR3 sequence: CASSYGTNNEQFF. CDR3 sequence (DNA): TGTGCCAGCAGTTACGGGACTAACAATGAGCAGTTCTTC.

The chain has TRBV13 and TRBJ2-7; TRBD2 matches at 8 bases. CDR1 and CDR2 (germline): PRHDT, FYEKMQ (reference sequence). The CDR3 contains 14 residues. V gave up 5 bases and J gave up 2 bases; unmatched junction bases: 5. CDR3 sequence reads: CASSPREGTYEQYF. The CDR3 nucleotides read TGTGCCAGCAGCCCCCGGGAGGGGACCTACGAGCAGTACTTC.

This chain connects TRBV11-2 to TRBJ2-7, with 9 nucleotides matching TRBD2. The CDR3 length is 17 residues. The trim removed 6 bases at V and 5 bases at J, leaving 17 bases unmatched. CDR1 and CDR2 (germline): SGHAT, FQNNGV. CDR3 DNA sequence: TGTGCCAGCAGTCCGAGGTTGATGCGGGAGGGCCGGCACGAGCAGTACTTC. Residues: CASSPRLMREGRHEQYF.

V usage is TRBV2 and J usage is TRBJ2-7; 12 nucleotides agree with TRBD2. CDR1 SNHLY and CDR2 FYNNEI come from the germline V gene. This CDR3 has 18 residues. V dropped 5 bases and J dropped 2; count of bases not matched to a gene: 13. Here the CDR3 DNA reads TGTGCCAGCAGTCCCCAGCCACTCGGACTAGCGGGGACCTACGAGCAGTACTTC. Its protein is CASSPQPLGLAGTYEQYF.

V usage is TRBV28 and J usage is TRBJ1-1; D not certain. Germline values: CDR1 MDHEN, CDR2 SYDVKM. The CDR3 is made up of 12 amino acids. Trimming cost V 10 bases and J 4 bases, with 13 bases left between them. CDR3 DNA: TGTGCCACCGGTCCGGGGTCCACTGAAGCTTTCTTT. It codes for CATGPGSTEAFF.

In this sample, this clone turned up a few times. The chain carries TRBV14 and TRBJ1-1; the D is unclear. The V gene's germline CDR1 is SGHDN and CDR2 FVKESK. The CDR3 spans 13 residues. V lost 0 bases and J 7 bases, leaving 9 bases between the germline ends. The CDR3 loop reads CASSQEEGGEAFF. CDR3 DNA: TGTGCCAGCAGCCAAGAGGAGGGTGGTGAAGCTTTCTTT.

This chain joins TRBV20-1 and TRBJ1-5; perhaps TRBD1 as D (6 bases). V lost 3 bases to trimming and J lost 11 bases, with 8 bases between them. In germline, CDR1 is DFQATT, CDR2 SNEGSKA (reference sequence). There are 10 residues in the CDR3. This chain's CDR3 is CSASGQTQHF. The CDR3 DNA reads TGCAGTGCTAGTGGACAGACCCAGCATTTT.

The rearrangement links TRBV20-1 to TRBJ1-1, with D perhaps matching TRBD1 (6 bases). In germline, CDR1 is DFQATT, CDR2 SNEGSKA (reference sequence). V lost 0 bases, J lost 11 bases, and 10 bases lay in between. The CDR3 spans 11 residues. In DNA, the CDR3 is TGCAGTGCTAGAGAAACAGGGAGTGCTTTCTTT. Translation: CSARETGSAFF.

The chain links TRBV11-2 to TRBJ1-2; a possible D gene is TRBD1 (5 bases). This CDR3 spans 13 amino acids. Germline CDR1 and CDR2: SGHAT and FQNNGV. V was trimmed by 5 bases and J by 4 bases, leaving 11 bases between them. CDR3 amino acids: CASSGGRVYGYTF. The CDR3 bases are TGTGCCAGCAGCGGGGGAAGGGTCTATGGCTACACCTTC.

The chain combines TRBV19 with TRBJ1-2; 7 nucleotides agree with TRBD1. Germline CDR1 is LNHDA and CDR2 is SQIVND (reference sequence). The CDR3 is made up of 18 amino acids. V dropped 7 bases and J dropped 6; count of bases not matched to a gene: 23. The CDR3 coding sequence is TGTGCCAGTACCGAAGACCATGCAACAGGGGTCCCCTGGGATGGCTACACCTTC. It translates to CASTEDHATGVPWDGYTF. The full variable domain, rest sourced from reference TRBV19 and TRBJ1-2, is DGGITQSPKYLFRKEGQNVTLSCEQNLNHDAMYWYRQDPGQGLRLIYYSQIVNDFQKGDIAEGYSVSREKKESFPLTVTSAQKNPTAFYLCASTEDHATGVPWDGYTFGSGTRLTVV.

The V call is TRBV10-1, the J call TRBJ2-3; 10 bases match TRBD2. The V gene end was trimmed by 4 bases and the J gene end by 0 bases; junction bases not matched to a gene: 4. From germline, CDR1 is WNHNN and CDR2 SYGVQD (reference sequence). The CDR3 runs to 16 residues. This chain's CDR3 is CASSALTSGSTDTQYF. The CDR3 bases are TGCGCCAGCAGTGCCCTGACTAGCGGGAGCACAGATACGCAGTATTTT.

DNA of the CDR3: TGTGCCATCAGTGAGGACACTGAAGCTTTCTTT. Translating gives CAISEDTEAFF. The chain couples TRBV10-3 to TRBJ1-1; no clear D. CDR3 length: 11 residues. Germline V CDR1 and CDR2: ENHRY, SYGVKD. Deletions cut 2 bases from V and 3 bases from J, with 1 base between.

This chain uses TRBV10-3 with TRBJ2-7; D may be TRBD1 or TRBD2 (5 bases each). Trimming stripped 0 bases from V and 6 bases from J, with 15 bases between. Germline CDR1 and CDR2: ENHRY and SYGVKD. There are 15 residues in the CDR3. CDR3 DNA sequence: TGTGCCATCAGTGAGTCGGGGCTTCACGGGGTCGAGCAGTACTTC. As protein: CAISESGLHGVEQYF.

The chain is built from TRBV4-1 and TRBJ1-5; D call uncertain. Trimming left V 4 bases short and J 7 bases short, with 11 bases between. The CDR3 runs 13 residues. The germline V gene has CDR1 MGHRA and CDR2 YSYEKL. The CDR3 protein is CASSPDLRQPQHF. The CDR3 nucleotides are TGCGCCAGCAGCCCGGACCTTCGACAGCCCCAGCATTTT.

This clone was observed once. The sample holds other DNA sequences that translate to the same CDR3. The V gene is TRBV5-1, the J gene TRBJ2-3, with 7 bases fitting TRBD2. Germline CDR1 and CDR2: SGHRS and YFSETQ. The CDR3 consists of 16 residues. V dropped 0 bases and J dropped 0; count of bases not matched to a gene: 4. The CDR3 coding sequence is TGCGCCAGCAGCTTGGTTAGCGGGCCCAGCACAGATACGCAGTATTTT. It codes for CASSLVSGPSTDTQYF.

The chain combines TRBV7-7 with TRBJ2-3; the D is unclear. V lost 5 bases and J 6 bases, leaving 18 bases between the germline ends. The CDR3 runs 15 residues. CDR1 is SSHAT and CDR2 is FNYEAQ in the germline V gene (reference sequence). CDR3 region: CASSPQLTLGDTQYF. In DNA form, the CDR3 reads TGTGCCAGCAGCCCACAACTGACGCTGGGGGATACGCAGTATTTT. The whole variable domain, remainder taken from reference TRBV7-7 and TRBJ2-3, is GAGVSQSPRYKVTKRGQDVTLRCDPISSHATLYWYQQALGQGPEFLTYFNYEAQPDKSGLPSDRFSAERPEGSISTLTIQRTEQRDSAMYRCASSPQLTLGDTQYFGPGTRLTVL.

J is TRBJ2-3 and V is TRBV5-6, with TRBD2 identical over 11 bases. CDR1 and CDR2 from the germline V gene are SGHDT and YYEEEE. V lost 0 bases to trimming and J lost 2 bases; unmatched junction nucleotides: 5. CDR3 length equals 17 residues. The CDR3 spells CASSLVIAGGFTDTQYF. The CDR3 DNA reads TGTGCCAGCAGCTTGGTAATAGCGGGAGGGTTCACAGATACGCAGTATTTT.

The chain employs TRBV27 and TRBJ2-7; a possible D gene is TRBD2 (5 bases). This CDR3 has 15 residues. V was pared by 2 bases and J by 0 bases, with 11 bases between. The V gene's germline CDR1 is MNHEY and CDR2 SMNVEV (reference sequence). For the CDR3, the DNA is TGTGCCAGCAGTTTAAGGGCCGGACTCTCCTACGAGCAGTACTTC. Encoded protein: CASSLRAGLSYEQYF.

This sequence joins TRBV10-3 and TRBJ1-1; maybe TRBD1 (5 bases). CDR1 is ENHRY, CDR2 SYGVKD, per germline. The V end lost 10 bases, the J end lost 4 bases, and 16 bases lay between the germline ends. This CDR3 is built from 13 residues. CDR3 in DNA: TGTGCCACCACGGGGGAGATTTTCACTGAAGCTTTCTTT. This translates into CATTGEIFTEAFF.

This clone has a single count. V usage is TRBV5-5 and J usage is TRBJ1-1; 9 bases line up with TRBD1. Germline V gives CDR1 SGHKS, CDR2 YYEKEE (reference sequence). This CDR3 has 12 amino acids. The trim removed 4 bases at V and 11 bases at J, leaving 6 bases unmatched. The CDR3 region is CASSTNRGPAFF. DNA of the CDR3: TGTGCCAGCAGCACTAACAGGGGGCCGGCTTTCTTT. Variable domain in full (rest from reference TRBV5-5 and TRBJ1-1): DAGVTQSPTHLIKTRGQQVTLRCSPISGHKSVSWYQQVLGQGPQFIFQYYEKEERGRGNFPDRFSARQFPNYSSELNVNALLLGDSALYLCASSTNRGPAFFGQGTRLTVV.